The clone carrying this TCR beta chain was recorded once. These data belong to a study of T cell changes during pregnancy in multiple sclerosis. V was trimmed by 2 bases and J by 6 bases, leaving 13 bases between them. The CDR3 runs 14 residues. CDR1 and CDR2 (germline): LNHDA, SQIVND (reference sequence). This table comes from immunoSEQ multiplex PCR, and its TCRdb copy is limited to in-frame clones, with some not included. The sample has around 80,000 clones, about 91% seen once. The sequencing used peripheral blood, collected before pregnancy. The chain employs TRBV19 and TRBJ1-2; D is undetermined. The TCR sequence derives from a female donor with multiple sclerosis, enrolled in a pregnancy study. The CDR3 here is CASSISGRMDGYTF. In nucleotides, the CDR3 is TGTGCCAGTAGTATAAGCGGCAGGATGGATGGCTACACCTTC.